This TCR beta chain was retrieved from a study of cytomegalovirus exposure and HLA in healthy donors. Study information: Among around 170 million T cells, an earlier analysis found approximately 110 million unique TCR beta sequences. General observations from the study: According to an earlier analysis, most TCR beta V segments yielded productive rearrangements about 90% or about 30% of the time. Among TCR beta chains, those listed as cytomegalovirus-associated numbered over 150. In a later analysis, most CMV-associated TCR beta chains appeared HLA-restricted.

V dropped 3 bases and J dropped 7 bases, with 10 bases sitting between them. The CDR3 runs 13 residues. CDR1 is LNHDA and CDR2 is SQIVND in the germline V gene (reference sequence). Concerning this clone itself: Antigen: not known.

PCR involved 60 Vbeta and 13 Jbeta primers. Clones were read by immunoSEQ multiplex PCR, and TCRdb kept only the in-frame ones, dropping some. The table lists some 77,000 clones, under 85% of them singletons. The specimen was PBMCs. The gene calls are TRBV19 and TRBJ1-5; D may be TRBD1 (5 bases). This receptor was obtained from a woman aged 40 to 50 in good health and CMV-seropositive. CDR3 DNA sequence: TGTGCCAGTAGTATCAGGGTTGGGCAGCCCCAGCATTTT. Protein product: CASSIRVGQPQHF.